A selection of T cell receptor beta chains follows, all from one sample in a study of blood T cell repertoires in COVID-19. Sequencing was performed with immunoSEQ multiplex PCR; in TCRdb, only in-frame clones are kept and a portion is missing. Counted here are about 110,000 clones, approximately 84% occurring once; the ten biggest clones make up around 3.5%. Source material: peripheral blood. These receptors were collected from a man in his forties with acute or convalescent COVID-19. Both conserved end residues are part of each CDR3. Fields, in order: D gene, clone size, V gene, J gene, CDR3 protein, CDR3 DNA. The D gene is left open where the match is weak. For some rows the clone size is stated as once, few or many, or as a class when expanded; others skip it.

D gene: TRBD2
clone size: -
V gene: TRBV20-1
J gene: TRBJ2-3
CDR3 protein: CSARLAGGQYF
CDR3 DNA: TGCAGTGCTAGACTAGCGGGGGGGCAGTATTTT

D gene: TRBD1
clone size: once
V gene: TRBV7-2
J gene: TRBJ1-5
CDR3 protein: CASSPGQGGQPQHF
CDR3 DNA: TGTGCCAGCAGCCCAGGACAGGGTGGTCAGCCCCAGCATTTT

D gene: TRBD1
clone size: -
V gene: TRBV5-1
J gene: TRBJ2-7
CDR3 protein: CASSLDGTEFYEQYF
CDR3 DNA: TGCGCCAGCAGCCTGGACGGGACAGAGTTCTACGAGCAGTACTTC

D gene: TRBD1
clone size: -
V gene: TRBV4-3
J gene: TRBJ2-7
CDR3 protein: CASSHPGQAEQYF
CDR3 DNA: TGCGCCAGCAGCCACCCCGGACAGGCCGAGCAGTACTTC

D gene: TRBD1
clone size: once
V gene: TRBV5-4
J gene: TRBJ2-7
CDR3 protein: CASSPGTGLYEQYF
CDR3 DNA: TGTGCCAGCAGCCCTGGGACAGGGCTCTACGAGCAGTACTTC

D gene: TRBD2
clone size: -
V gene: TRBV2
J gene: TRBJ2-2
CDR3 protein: CASSEALAGGFSTGELFF
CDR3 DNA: TGTGCCAGCAGTGAAGCGCTGGCGGGGGGGTTCAGCACCGGGGAGCTGTTTTTT

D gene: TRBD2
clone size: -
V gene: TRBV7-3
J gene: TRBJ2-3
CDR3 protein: CASSSELAGETDTQYF
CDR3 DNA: TGTGCCAGCAGCTCGGAACTAGCGGGGGAAACAGATACGCAGTATTTT

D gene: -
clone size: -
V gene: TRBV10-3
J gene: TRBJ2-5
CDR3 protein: CAISDSRGDSKETQYF
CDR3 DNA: TGTGCCATCAGTGACTCGAGGGGGGACAGCAAAGAGACCCAGTACTTC

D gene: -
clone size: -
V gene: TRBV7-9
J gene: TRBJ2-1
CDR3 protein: CASSPHDRDTKRDEQFF
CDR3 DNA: TGTGCCAGCAGCCCTCACGACCGGGACACGAAAAGGGATGAGCAGTTCTTC

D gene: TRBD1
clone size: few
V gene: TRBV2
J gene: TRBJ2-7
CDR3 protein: CASSEGPWGTGGYEQYF
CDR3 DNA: TGTGCCAGCAGTGAAGGCCCTTGGGGGACAGGGGGCTACGAGCAGTACTTC

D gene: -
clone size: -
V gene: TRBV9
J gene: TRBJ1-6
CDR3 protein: CASSADLSSPGNSPLHF
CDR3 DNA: TGTGCCAGCAGCGCCGACTTGTCCTCCCCAGGGAATTCACCCCTCCACTTT

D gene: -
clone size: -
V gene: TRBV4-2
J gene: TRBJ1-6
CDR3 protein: CASSQENSGNSPLHF
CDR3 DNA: TGTGCCAGCAGCCAAGAGAACAGTGGGAATTCACCCCTCCACTTT

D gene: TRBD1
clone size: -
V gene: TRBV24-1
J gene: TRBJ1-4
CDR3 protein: CATSDSYRQGETEKLFF
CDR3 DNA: TGTGCCACCAGTGATTCCTACAGACAGGGCGAGACTGAAAAACTGTTTTTT

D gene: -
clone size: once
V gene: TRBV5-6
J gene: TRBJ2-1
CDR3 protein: CASSLGVDNEQFF
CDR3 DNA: TGTGCCAGCAGCTTGGGAGTGGACAATGAGCAGTTCTTC

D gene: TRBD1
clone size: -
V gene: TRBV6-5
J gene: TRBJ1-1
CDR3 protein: CASRSQGAFTEAFF
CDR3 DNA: TGTGCCAGCAGGTCCCAGGGGGCGTTCACTGAAGCTTTCTTT

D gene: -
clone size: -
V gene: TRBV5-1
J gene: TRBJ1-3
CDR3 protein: CASSLDFFAGLEGNTIYF
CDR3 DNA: TGCGCCAGCAGCTTGGATTTTTTCGCCGGACTAGAAGGAAACACCATATATTTT

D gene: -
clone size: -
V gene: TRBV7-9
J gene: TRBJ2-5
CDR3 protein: CASSLSGVEETQYF
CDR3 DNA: TGTGCCAGCAGCTTATCGGGTGTAGAAGAGACCCAGTACTTC

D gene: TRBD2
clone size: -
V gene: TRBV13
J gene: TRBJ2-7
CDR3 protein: CASFKRGGSGVDSYEQYF
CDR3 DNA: TGTGCCAGCTTTAAAAGGGGTGGTAGCGGGGTGGACTCCTACGAGCAGTACTTC

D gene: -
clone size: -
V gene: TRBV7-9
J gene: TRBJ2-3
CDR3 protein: CASSLWGLTDTQYF
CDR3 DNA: TGTGCCAGCAGCTTATGGGGCCTTACAGATACGCAGTATTTT

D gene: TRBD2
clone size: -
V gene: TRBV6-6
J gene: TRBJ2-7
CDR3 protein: CASSYSGLAGSYEQYF
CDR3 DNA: TGTGCCAGCAGTTACTCTGGACTAGCGGGTTCCTACGAGCAGTACTTC

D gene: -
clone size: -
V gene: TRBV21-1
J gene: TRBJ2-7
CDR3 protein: CASYRDSYEQYF
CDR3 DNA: TGTGCCAGTTACCGGGACTCCTACGAGCAGTACTTC

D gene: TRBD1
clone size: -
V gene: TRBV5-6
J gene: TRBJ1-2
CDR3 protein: CASSRDRRRGYTF
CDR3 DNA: TGTGCCAGCAGCCGGGACAGGCGGCGTGGCTACACCTTC

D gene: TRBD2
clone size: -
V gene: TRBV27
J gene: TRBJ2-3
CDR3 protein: CASSFASGGRGTQYF
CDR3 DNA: TGTGCCAGCAGTTTCGCTAGCGGGGGGCGTGGTACGCAGTATTTT

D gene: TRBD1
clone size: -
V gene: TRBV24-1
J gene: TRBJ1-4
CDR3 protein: CATSGTGTGPEKLFF
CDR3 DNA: TGTGCCACCAGTGGCACCGGGACAGGCCCCGAAAAACTGTTTTTT

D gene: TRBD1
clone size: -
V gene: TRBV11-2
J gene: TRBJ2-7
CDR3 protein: CASSSNGVGTGANEQYF
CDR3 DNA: TGTGCCAGCAGCTCAAATGGGGTCGGGACAGGGGCGAACGAGCAGTACTTC

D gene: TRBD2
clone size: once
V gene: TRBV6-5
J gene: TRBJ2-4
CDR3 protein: CASLAGEGGIQYF
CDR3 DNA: TGTGCCAGCCTAGCGGGGGAAGGGGGCATTCAGTACTTC

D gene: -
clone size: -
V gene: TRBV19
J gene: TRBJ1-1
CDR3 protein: CASSIGGGREAFF
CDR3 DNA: TGTGCCAGTAGTATTGGCGGGGGTCGGGAAGCTTTCTTT

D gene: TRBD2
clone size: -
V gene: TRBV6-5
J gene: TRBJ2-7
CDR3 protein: CASSRYSGGAFEQYF
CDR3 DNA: TGTGCCAGCAGTCGGTATAGCGGGGGGGCCTTCGAGCAGTACTTC

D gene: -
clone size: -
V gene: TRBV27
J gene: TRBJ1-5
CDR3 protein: CASSSGNQPQHF
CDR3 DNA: TGTGCCAGCAGTTCGGGCAATCAGCCCCAGCATTTT

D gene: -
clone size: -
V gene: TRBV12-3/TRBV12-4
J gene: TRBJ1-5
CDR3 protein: CASRDKFNQPQHF
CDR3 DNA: TGTGCCAGCAGGGACAAATTCAATCAGCCCCAGCATTTT

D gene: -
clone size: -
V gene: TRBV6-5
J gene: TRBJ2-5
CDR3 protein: CASSLLGETQYF
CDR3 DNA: TGTGCCAGCAGCCTACTAGGAGAGACCCAGTACTTC

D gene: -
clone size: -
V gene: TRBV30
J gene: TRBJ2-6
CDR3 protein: CAWSGEIGANVLTF
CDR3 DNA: TGTGCCTGGAGTGGGGAGATTGGGGCCAACGTCCTGACTTTC

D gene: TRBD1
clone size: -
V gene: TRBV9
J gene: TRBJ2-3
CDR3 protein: CASSFSGTGTDTQYF
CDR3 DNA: TGTGCCAGCAGCTTCTCCGGGACAGGGACAGATACGCAGTATTTT

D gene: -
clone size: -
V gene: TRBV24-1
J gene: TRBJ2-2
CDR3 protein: CATSEPRDSQNTGELFF
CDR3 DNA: TGTGCCACCAGTGAACCGCGGGACAGCCAGAACACCGGGGAGCTGTTTTTT